The clone carrying this T cell receptor (beta chain) has only a few counts. Its specificity is unknown. This record comes from a study of cytomegalovirus exposure and HLA in healthy donors. Study findings and constraints: Fewer N-insertions (relative to the approximately 700-donor mean) were reportedly seen in an Asian-associated ancestry cluster in a later analysis. Most CMV-associated TCR beta chains appeared HLA-restricted in a later analysis. DRB1 showed the most TCR associations and HLA-C the fewest in a later analysis, as rates varied by HLA locus.

Donors were ostensibly healthy at sampling, although undocumented immune exposures were probable. Germline V gives CDR1 LGHNA, CDR2 YNFKEQ. The CDR3 loop spans 14 amino acids. Trimming removed 0 bases at V and 2 bases at J, with 7 bases between. Primers included in the PCR were 60 Vbeta and 13 Jbeta primers. Libraries were prepared by immunoSEQ multiplex PCR; TCRdb keeps only in-frame clonotypes and omits some of them. The table lists some 87,000 clones, less than 65% of them singletons. The source material was PBMCs. This TCR was recovered from a woman in her 30s in good health and CMV-seropositive. The rearrangement links TRBV4-2 to TRBJ1-1, with a weak D call TRBD1 (5 bases). DNA for the CDR3: TGTGCCAGCAGCCAAGACAGGGATAACACTGAAGCTTTCTTT. Translated: CASSQDRDNTEAFF.